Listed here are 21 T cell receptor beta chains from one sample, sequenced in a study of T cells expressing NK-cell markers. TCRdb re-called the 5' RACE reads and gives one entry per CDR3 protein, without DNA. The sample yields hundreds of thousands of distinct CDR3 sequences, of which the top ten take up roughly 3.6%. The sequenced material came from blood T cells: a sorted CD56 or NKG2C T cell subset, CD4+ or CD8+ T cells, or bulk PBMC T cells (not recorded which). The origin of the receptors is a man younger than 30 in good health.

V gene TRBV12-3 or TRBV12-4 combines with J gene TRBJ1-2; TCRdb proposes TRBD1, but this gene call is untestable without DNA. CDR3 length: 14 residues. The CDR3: CASSSYRVEYGYTF.

This chain's CDR3 is CASSLIPLGRPYNEQFF. The V gene is TRBV12-3 or TRBV12-4, the J gene TRBJ2-1; lacking DNA, the TRBD2 call made by TCRdb goes unchecked. The CDR3 extends over 17 amino acids.

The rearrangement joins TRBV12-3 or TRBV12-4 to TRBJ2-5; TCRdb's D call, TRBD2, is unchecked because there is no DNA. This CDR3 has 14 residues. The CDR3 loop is CASRSTSSSETQYF.

This CDR3 reads CASSFRLAGPLQETQYF. The gene calls are TRBV12-3 or TRBV12-4 and TRBJ2-5; TCRdb gives TRBD2 as the D gene, but with no DNA this cannot be confirmed. CDR3 length equals 17 residues.

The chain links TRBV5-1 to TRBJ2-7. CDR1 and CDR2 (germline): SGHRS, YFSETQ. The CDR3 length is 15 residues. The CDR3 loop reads CASKTFDRASYEQYF.

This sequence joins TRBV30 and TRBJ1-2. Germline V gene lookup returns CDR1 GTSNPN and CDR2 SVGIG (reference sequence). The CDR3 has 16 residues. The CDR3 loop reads CAWSAETGTKNYGYTF.

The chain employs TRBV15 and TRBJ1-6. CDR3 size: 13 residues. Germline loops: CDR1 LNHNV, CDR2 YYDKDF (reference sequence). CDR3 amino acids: CATSQTVPSPLHF.

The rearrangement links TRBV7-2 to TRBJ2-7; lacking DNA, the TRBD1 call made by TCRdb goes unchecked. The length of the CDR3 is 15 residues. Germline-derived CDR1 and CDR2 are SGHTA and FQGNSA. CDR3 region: CASRQGLLSSYEQYF.

The CDR3 reads CSSRPAGGQETQYF. The chain recombines TRBV20-1 with TRBJ2-5; TCRdb reports TRBD2, a call that lacks DNA to check it against. Germline V gene data show CDR1 as DFQATT and CDR2 as SNEGSKA (reference sequence). This CDR3 has 14 amino acids.

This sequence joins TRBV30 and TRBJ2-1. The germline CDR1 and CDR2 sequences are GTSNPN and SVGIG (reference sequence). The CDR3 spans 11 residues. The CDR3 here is CAGDTGIEQFF.

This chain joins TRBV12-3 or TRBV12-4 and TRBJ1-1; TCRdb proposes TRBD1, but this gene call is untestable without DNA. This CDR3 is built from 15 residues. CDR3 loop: CASSSRPDRATEAFF.

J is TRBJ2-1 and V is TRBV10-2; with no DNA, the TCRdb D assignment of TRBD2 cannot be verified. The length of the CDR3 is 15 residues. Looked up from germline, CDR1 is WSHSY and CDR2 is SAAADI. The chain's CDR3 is CASSELAGAGNEQFF.

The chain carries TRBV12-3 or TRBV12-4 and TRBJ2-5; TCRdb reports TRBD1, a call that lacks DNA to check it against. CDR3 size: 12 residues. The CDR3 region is CASGAASETQYF.

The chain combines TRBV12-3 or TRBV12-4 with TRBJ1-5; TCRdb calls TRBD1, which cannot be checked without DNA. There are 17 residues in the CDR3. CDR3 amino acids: CASSSPGTGGAGEPQHF.

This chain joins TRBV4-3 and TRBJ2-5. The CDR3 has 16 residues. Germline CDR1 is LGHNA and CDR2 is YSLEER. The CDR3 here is CASSQDPGSGGETQYF.

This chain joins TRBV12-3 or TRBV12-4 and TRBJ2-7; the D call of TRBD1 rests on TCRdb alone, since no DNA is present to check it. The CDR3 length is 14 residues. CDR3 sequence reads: CASSLGGRTYEQYF.

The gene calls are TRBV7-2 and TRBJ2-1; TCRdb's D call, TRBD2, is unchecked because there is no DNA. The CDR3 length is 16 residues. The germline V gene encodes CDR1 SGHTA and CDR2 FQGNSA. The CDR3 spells CASSAHSGNSYNEQFF. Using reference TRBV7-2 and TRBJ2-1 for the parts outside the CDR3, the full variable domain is GAGVSQSPSNKVTEKGKDVELRCDPISGHTALYWYRQSLGQGLEFLIYFQGNSAPDKSGLPSDRFSAERTGGSVSTLTIQRTQQEDSAVYLCASSAHSGNSYNEQFFGPGTRLTVL.

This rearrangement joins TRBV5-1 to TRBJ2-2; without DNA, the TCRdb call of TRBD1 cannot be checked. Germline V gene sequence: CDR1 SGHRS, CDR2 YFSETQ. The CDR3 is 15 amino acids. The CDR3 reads CASSRGPSGTGELFF.

CDR3 amino acids: CATLGLAVTDTQYF. V gene TRBV2 combines with J gene TRBJ2-3; there is no DNA to check the TCRdb D call of TRBD2. The CDR3 runs to 14 residues. Per germline, CDR1 SNHLY and CDR2 FYNNEI.

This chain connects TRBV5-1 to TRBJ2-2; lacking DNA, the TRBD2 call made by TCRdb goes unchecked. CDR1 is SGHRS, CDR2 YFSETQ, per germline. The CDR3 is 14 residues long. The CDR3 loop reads CASSLLAGTGELFF.

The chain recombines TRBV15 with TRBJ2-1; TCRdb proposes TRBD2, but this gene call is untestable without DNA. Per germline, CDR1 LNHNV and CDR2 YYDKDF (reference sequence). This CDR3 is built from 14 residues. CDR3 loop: CATSRGLGRDEQFF.